This T cell receptor (beta chain) appears in the sequencing data of a study of cytomegalovirus exposure and HLA in healthy donors (dated by TCRdb to about 2017). Turning to the overall study: According to an earlier analysis of around 600 of the donors, 200 million or so T cells yielded 100 million or so unique TCR beta sequences and around 300 Gb of sequence data. Across approximately 400 genotyped donors of the cohort, an average of approximately 240,000 unique TCR beta nucleotide sequences per donor were sequenced, and 15% to 20% of those sequences were non-productive. A handful of DR-DQ haplotypes were handled as single units for association and clustering because linkage in the cohort was strong. The study used immunosequencing to profile the T cell repertoires of approximately 640 subjects and linked those repertoires to cytomegalovirus serostatus. In the later analysis, no new phenotypic data were used to find candidate immune exposures; instead, reliance was placed on TCR beta sequences and their occurrence across donors. An early release covering about 600 HLA-typed donors comprised approximately 290 gigabases of sequencing data and tens of millions of unique TCR sequences. The study combined high-throughput TCR immunosequencing, statistical association of individual TCRs with disease status, and machine learning to predict cytomegalovirus infection status. The aim of the study was to test whether cataloging public T cell receptors could identify signatures of past pathogen exposure. All discovery cohort repertoires had been generated on a single sequencing platform. In an earlier analysis of 500 to 650 of the donors, high-throughput TCR beta sequencing was used to judge whether each TCR beta V gene segment behaved as functional or pseudogenic. The genetic ancestry cluster associated with self-reported Caucasian donors included roughly 84% of the 300 to 400 genotyped donors. Typing coverage differed by locus: A, B, C, DRB1 and DQB1 were typed in roughly 620-630 donors, DQA1 in 500 to 550, DPA1 in over 600, and DPB1 in just under 490. In addition to the first cohort of approximately 650 subjects, a separate validation cohort of 120 different subjects was used. A later genetic analysis took genome-wide SNP genotypes for 398 of the 666 donors and used that subset as a discovery cohort. HLA typing included class I and class II loci at four-digit resolution. A later analysis re-analyzed previously published TCR beta repertoires from approximately 700 donors and added high-resolution HLA genotyping to study TCR occurrence patterns. Alongside the repertoire data, information on donor age, sex, ethnicity and CMV serostatus was compiled. The paper as a whole reports these results and caveats: An association between a missense DCLRE1C variant and V-gene and J-gene trimming of TCR beta chains was found in a later genetic analysis and replicated in an independent cohort. At a false discovery rate of 0.05, a later analysis linked roughly 17,000 TCR beta sequences to specific HLA alleles. Only TCR beta chains were sequenced in this cohort, and the absence of alpha or paired-chain data limited detectable features. In an earlier analysis of roughly 500 of the donors, most TCR beta V segments appeared in productive rearrangements about 90% or about 30% of the time, broadly matching IMGT annotations. In a later analysis, the rate of TCR association differed among HLA loci, with DRB1 alleles having the most associated TCRs and HLA-C alleles having the fewest. The earlier analysis of some 560 of the donors excluded roughly 16 rarely observed V segments, including chromosome 9 orphons, because counts were too low. The study listed over 150 TCR beta chains as associated with cytomegalovirus. According to a later analysis, most CMV-associated TCR beta chains appeared to be HLA-restricted, and the HLA associations seemed to be driven largely by CMV exposure. According to a later genetic analysis, donors in an Asian-associated ancestry cluster had fewer N-insertions in productive TCRs than the roughly 700-donor mean. According to the authors, the approach could potentially be generalized to other disease states and immunological phenotypes. According to a later analysis, parvovirus B19, influenza, CMV and Epstein-Barr virus appeared linked to several top co-occurrence clusters. Compared with equally common non-associated chains, HLA-associated TCR beta chains in a later analysis were more clonally expanded and had lower generation probabilities. For the cohort, immune exposure information was limited to CMV serostatus. Linkage disequilibrium might explain the correlated functional status among segregating V segments, but an unknown experimental factor could not be ruled out. The 87-base-pair reads could not distinguish some IMGT-functional V segments, including TRBV6-2 and TRBV6-3, so those segments were excluded. HLA typing was unavailable for some donors at each locus, so association tests used only the typed subset. In both the original and validation cohorts, the classifier was reported to diagnose cytomegalovirus status with high specificity and sensitivity. The presence/absence analyses assumed that sequencing depth was roughly uniform across donors, and that assumption may not be true. A further reported finding was that TCR beta sequences accurately predicted the HLA-A and HLA-B alleles for most subjects in the first cohort. A cluster of highly shared sequence variants was judged likely to be a technical artifact of the sequencing pipeline. Most TCR sequences were observed very rarely across donors, whereas some public TCRs were present in many individuals. In vitro tests confirmed that three of the cytomegalovirus-associated TCR beta chains recognize cytomegalovirus antigens. Strong co-occurrence of HLA alleles, especially DR and DQ, made assigning TCR associations to individual alleles difficult.

The library was prepared using the immunoSEQ multiplex PCR assay. A mixture of 60 forward primers for TCR Vbeta segments and 13 reverse primers for TCR Jbeta segments was used in the multiplex PCR. The CDR3 region of rearranged TCR beta genes was amplified from genomic DNA with a multiplex PCR assay. On the Illumina HiSeq System, the amplified TCR beta libraries were sequenced as 87-base-pair reads. Processing in the source paper ran as follows. A later analysis counted some 80 million unique TCR beta chains across the 690 or so repertoires, and 10 million to 12 million of these chains were shared by at least two donors. Raw reads were error-corrected and collapsed into unique sequences by a nearest-neighbor algorithm in which closely related sequences were merged to remove PCR and sequencing errors. V, D and J gene segments were assigned by aligning CDR3 sequences to IMGT reference sequences. For a sequence to be retained, a match of at least six nucleotides to both a V gene segment and a J gene segment was required. Rearrangements were classified as productive when the CDR3 lacked stop codons and remained in frame with V and J, and all other rearrangements were classified as non-productive. CDR3 was defined according to IMGT convention as the region running from the second conserved V-encoded cysteine to the conserved J-encoded phenylalanine. The earlier analysis of some 600 of the donors excluded sequences that lacked an unambiguous match to a single V gene segment. An earlier analysis of several hundred of the donors called V segments functional above 56.7% productive rearrangements and segregating when the between-donor standard deviation exceeded 5%. To diagnose cytomegalovirus status from the catalog of TCR beta chain sequences, a statistical classification framework was built. In a later analysis, V and J genes were assigned by comparing TCR nucleotide sequences against IMGT/GENE-DB human TR gene sequences. In a later analysis, CDR3 sequences and most-parsimonious VDJ recombination scenarios were assigned using the TCRdist pipeline. In a later analysis, each TCR beta chain was defined by its CDR3 amino acid sequence together with its V-gene family, and reads lacking a unique V-gene family were excluded. To address suspected cross-contamination and a sequencing artifact, a later analysis removed approximately 600 highly shared, low-generation-probability nucleotide sequences. In a later analysis, a clonal expansion index for each public chain was calculated from normalized within-repertoire ranks of inferred template counts. In a later analysis, generation probabilities were computed using a VDJ recombination model fitted to out-of-frame rearrangements, and the results were checked against IGoR. In a later analysis, TCR-TCR, TCR-HLA and TCR-CMV co-occurrence was scored with hypergeometric tests, and a repertoire-size bias correction was applied to TCR pairs. To estimate false discovery rates, a later analysis permuted the HLA or CMV assignments 20 times. A later analysis grouped co-occurring TCRs with DBSCAN, adding TCRdist sequence similarity when clustering within HLA-allele-positive subsets. Repertoires with fewer than 30,000 or more than 120,000 public chains, plus five repertoires with anomalous nucleotide sharing, were excluded from co-occurrence clustering. TCRdb carries this immuneACCESS record with in-frame sequences only. Its versions omit some clonotypes, under half of them owing to an unresolved V gene in the studies checked, with the rest unexplained. V, J and clone size reflect that table, while D and trimming were determined from the DNA. This sample comprises some 170,000 clones, roughly 79% of them detected only once. The biggest ten clones account for about 12% of the sample.

This clone was seen more than once but under ten times. Its recognized antigen is unknown. One base away there is no much larger clone; base qualities are not given. The cohort was made up of 666 healthy bone marrow donors. All cohort members were sampled while nominally healthy, although unrecorded immune exposures were likely present. The donor was CMV seronegative and was included in the group of 352 seronegative cohort members. A peripheral blood sample was collected from each donor, and TCR beta sequencing was performed on peripheral blood mononuclear cells. Genomic DNA extraction from the blood cell samples was performed with the Qiagen DNeasy Blood Extraction Kit. Ends trimmed: V by 0 bases, J by 5 bases; bases unmatched to a gene: 3. Taken from cysteine to phenylalanine, the CDR3 has 15 residues. Here the CDR3 DNA is all that survives: 45 bases in frame from base 1. CDR1 and CDR2 are read off the germline V gene as SGDLS and YYNGEE.

The TCR was taken from a woman aged 50 to 60 in good health and CMV-seronegative. The chain joins TRBV9 to TRBJ2-3, with 10 bases matching TRBD2. Sequencing was performed on PBMCs. At the DNA level, the sequence is TGTGCCAGCAGCGTAGGAGTAGCGGGAGGAGATACGCAGTATTTT. It is translated as CASSVGVAGGDTQYF.